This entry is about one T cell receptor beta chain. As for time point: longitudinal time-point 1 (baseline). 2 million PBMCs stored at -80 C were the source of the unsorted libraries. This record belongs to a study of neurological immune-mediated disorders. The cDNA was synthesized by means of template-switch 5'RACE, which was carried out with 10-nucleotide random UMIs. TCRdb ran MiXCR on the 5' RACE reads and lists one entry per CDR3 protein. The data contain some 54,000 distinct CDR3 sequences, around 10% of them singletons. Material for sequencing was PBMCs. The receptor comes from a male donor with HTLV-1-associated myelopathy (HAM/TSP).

The CDR3 DNA is TGTGCCAGCAGCAACAGGAACTCTGGGGCCAACGTCCTGACTTTC. Translating it yields CASSNRNSGANVLTF. This chain joins TRBV11-3 and TRBJ2-6; weak D call: TRBD1 (5 bases). The CDR3 has 15 residues. Trimming took 5 bases from V and 0 from J, leaving 8 bases between them. The germline CDR1 and CDR2 sequences are SGHNT and YENEEA.